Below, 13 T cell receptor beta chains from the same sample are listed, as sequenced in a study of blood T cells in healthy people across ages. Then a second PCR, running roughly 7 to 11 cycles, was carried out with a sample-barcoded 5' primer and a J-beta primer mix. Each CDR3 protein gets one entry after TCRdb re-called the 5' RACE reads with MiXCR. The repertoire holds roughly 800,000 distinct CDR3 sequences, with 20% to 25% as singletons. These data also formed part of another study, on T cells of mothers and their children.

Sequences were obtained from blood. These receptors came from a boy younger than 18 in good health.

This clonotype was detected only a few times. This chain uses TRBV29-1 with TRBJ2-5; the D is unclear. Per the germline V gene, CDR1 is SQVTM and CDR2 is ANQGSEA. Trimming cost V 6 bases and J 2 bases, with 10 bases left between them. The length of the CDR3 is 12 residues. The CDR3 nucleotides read TGCAGCGTGACTCTGACGCAAGAGACCCAGTACTTC. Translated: CSVTLTQETQYF.

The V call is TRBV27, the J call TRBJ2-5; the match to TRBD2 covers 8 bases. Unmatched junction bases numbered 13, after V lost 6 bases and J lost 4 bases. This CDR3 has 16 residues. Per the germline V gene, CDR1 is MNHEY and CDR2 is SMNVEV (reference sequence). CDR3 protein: CASRGRLAGSGETQYF. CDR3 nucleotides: TGTGCCAGCAGAGGCCGATTAGCGGGATCGGGAGAGACCCAGTACTTC.

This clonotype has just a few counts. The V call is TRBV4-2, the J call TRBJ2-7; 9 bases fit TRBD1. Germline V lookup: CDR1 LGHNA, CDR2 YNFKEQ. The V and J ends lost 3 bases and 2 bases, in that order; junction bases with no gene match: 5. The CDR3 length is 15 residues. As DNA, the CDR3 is TGTGCCAGCAGCCACTTGACAGGGGGAACCTACGAGCAGTACTTC. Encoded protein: CASSHLTGGTYEQYF.

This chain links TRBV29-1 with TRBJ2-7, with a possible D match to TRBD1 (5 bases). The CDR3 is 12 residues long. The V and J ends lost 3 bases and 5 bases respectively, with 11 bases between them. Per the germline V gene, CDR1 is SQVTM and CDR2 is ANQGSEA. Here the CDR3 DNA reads TGCAGCGTTGACGCAGGGCTGGACGAGCAGTACTTC. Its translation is CSVDAGLDEQYF.

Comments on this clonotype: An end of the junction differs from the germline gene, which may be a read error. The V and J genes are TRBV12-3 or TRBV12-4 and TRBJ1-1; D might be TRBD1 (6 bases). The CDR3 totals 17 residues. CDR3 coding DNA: TGTGCCAGCAGTCGAGGGTCTCCTGGGGACATGAACACTAAAGCTTTCTTT. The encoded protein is CASSRGSPGDMNTKAFF.

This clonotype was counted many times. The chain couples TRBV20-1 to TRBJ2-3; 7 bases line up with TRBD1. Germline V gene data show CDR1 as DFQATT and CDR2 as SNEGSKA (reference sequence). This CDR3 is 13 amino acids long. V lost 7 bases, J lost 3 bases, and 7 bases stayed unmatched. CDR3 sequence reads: CSVARQGTDTQYF. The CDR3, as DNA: TGCAGTGTCGCCCGACAGGGAACAGATACGCAGTATTTT.

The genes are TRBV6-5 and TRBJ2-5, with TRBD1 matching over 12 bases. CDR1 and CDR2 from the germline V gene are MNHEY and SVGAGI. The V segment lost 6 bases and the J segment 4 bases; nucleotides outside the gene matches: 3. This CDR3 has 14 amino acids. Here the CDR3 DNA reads TGTGCCAGCAGACGGGGACAGGGGGCAGAGACCCAGTACTTC. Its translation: CASRRGQGAETQYF.

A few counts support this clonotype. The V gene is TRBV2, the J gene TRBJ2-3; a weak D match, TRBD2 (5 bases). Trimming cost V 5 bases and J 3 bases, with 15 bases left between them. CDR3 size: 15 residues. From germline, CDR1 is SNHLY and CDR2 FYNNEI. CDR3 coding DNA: TGTGCCAGCAGTTACCTAGCAGAGAGAACAGATACGCAGTATTTT. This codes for CASSYLAERTDTQYF.

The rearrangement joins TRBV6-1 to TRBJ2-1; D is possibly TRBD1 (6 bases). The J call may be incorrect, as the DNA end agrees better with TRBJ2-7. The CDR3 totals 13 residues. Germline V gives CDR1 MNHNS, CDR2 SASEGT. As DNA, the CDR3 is TGTGCCAGCAGTGACAGGGACAAGTACGAGCAGTACTTC. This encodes CASSDRDKYEQYF.

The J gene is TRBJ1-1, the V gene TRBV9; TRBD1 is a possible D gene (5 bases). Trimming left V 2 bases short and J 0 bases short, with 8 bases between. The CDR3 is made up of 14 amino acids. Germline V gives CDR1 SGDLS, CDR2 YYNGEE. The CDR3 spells CASSVSRVNTEAFF. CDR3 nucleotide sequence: TGTGCCAGCAGCGTTTCCAGGGTGAACACTGAAGCTTTCTTT.

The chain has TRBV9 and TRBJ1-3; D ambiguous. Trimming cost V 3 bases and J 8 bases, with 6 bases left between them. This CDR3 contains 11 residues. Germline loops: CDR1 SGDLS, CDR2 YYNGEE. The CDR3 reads CASSARDTIYF. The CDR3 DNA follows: TGTGCCAGCAGCGCCCGGGACACCATATATTTT. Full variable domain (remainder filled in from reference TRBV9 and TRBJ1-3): DSGVTQTPKHLITATGQRVTLRCSPRSGDLSVYWYQQSLDQGLQFLIQYYNGEERAKGNILERFSAQQFPDLHSELNLSSLELGDSALYFCASSARDTIYFGEGSWLTVV.

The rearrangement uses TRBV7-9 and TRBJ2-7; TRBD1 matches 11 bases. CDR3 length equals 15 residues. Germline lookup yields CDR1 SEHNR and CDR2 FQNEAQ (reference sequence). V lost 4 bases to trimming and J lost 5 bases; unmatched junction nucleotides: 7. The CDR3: CASSSVWDRGNEQYF. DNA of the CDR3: TGTGCCAGCAGCTCCGTCTGGGACAGGGGGAACGAGCAGTACTTC.

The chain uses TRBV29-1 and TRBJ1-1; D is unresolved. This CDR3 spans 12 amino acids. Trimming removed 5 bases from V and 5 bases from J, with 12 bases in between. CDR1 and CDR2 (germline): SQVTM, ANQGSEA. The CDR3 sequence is CSVKAPGTEAFF. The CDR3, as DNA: TGCAGCGTTAAGGCCCCGGGAACTGAAGCTTTCTTT.